These 27 T cell receptor beta chains came from one sample sequenced in a study of T cells in Graves' hyperthyroidism and ophthalmopathy (dated by TCRdb to between 2018 and 2021). To prepare the library, multiplex PCR was applied. Sequencing instrument: Illumina HiSeq 2000. The TCR beta CDR3 regions were amplified from RNA transcripts. The first round of RT-PCR for the TCR CDR3 was performed with the HTBI primer set and the Qiagen OneStep RT-PCR kit. The public reads were run again by TCRdb, first through fastp at Q25 and then through MiXCR, and only productive beta chains were kept. Rows merge per CDR3 protein into single entries with the most common DNA and genes. In this sample the table shows about 640,000 distinct CDR3 sequences, about a fifth of which occur a single time. Over 30% of the sample lies in the top ten. Sequenced material: blood. These receptors all stem from a man aged 30 to 39 with Graves' ophthalmopathy.

This clonotype was found many times. The chain joins TRBV30 to TRBJ1-1; D gene unclear. V was clipped by 4 bases and J by 3 bases, with 3 bases between them. The CDR3 spans 10 residues. Germline V lookup: CDR1 GTSNPN, CDR2 SVGIG (reference sequence). The CDR3 bases are TGTGCCTGGATGTACACTGAAGCTTTCTTT. Protein sequence: CAWMYTEAFF.

This clonotype was picked up a small number of times. This chain connects TRBV3-1 to TRBJ2-3, with a tentative D call TRBD2 (6 bases). CDR3 length: 13 amino acids. V was trimmed by 2 bases and J by 6 bases, leaving 9 bases between them. Germline loops: CDR1 LGHDT, CDR2 YNNKEL (reference sequence). CDR3 nucleotides: TGTGCCAGCAGCCAACTAGCGTCTGATACGCAGTATTTT. Translating gives CASSQLASDTQYF.

The table lists this clonotype with many counts. The gene calls are TRBV7-2 and TRBJ1-3; D is unclear. The CDR3 is made up of 16 amino acids. Germline-derived CDR1 and CDR2 are SGHTA and FQGNSA. V lost 7 bases and J lost 0, with 16 bases in between. As DNA, the CDR3 is TGTGCCAGCACCACTCAAGCGGGGTTCTCTGGAAACACCATATATTTT. This sequence encodes CASTTQAGFSGNTIYF.

The chain recombines TRBV13 with TRBJ2-2, with D unresolved. Deletions cut 2 bases from V and 4 bases from J, with 11 bases between. The length of the CDR3 is 15 residues. Per the germline V gene, CDR1 is PRHDT and CDR2 is FYEKMQ (reference sequence). CDR3 nucleotides: TGTGCCAGCAGCTTAAGCGCAGAGCTCACCGGGGAGCTGTTTTTT. Translation gives CASSLSAELTGELFF.

This clonotype has ten or more counts. The rearrangement joins TRBV11-2 to TRBJ1-1; 7 bases are shared with TRBD1. After removal of 1 base from V and 9 bases from J, the junction contained 5 bases not matched to a gene. The CDR3 loop spans 13 amino acids. Germline values: CDR1 SGHAT, CDR2 FQNNGV. Written as DNA, the CDR3 is TGTGCCAGCAGCTTAGTCCAGGGGGGGAAAGCTTTCTTT. Amino acid sequence: CASSLVQGGKAFF.

This clonotype was seen ten or more times. The genes are TRBV3-1 and TRBJ2-5, with TRBD2 matching 7 bases. This CDR3 is 17 amino acids long. CDR1 and CDR2 from the germline V gene are LGHDT and YNNKEL (reference sequence). V shed 0 bases and J 2 bases; nucleotides not matched to a gene: 9. CDR3 coding DNA: TGTGCCAGCAGCCAAGATTGGCGGCTAGCGGTTCAAGAGACCCAGTACTTC. The encoded protein is CASSQDWRLAVQETQYF.

This chain joins TRBV28 and TRBJ1-5, with a possible D match to TRBD1 (6 bases). Trimming stripped 6 bases from V and 6 bases from J, with 12 bases between. Per the germline V gene, CDR1 is MDHEN and CDR2 is SYDVKM. The CDR3 contains 13 residues. The DNA of the CDR3 is TGTGCCAGCAGATCACAGGGCGGTCAGCCCCAGCATTTT. This translates into CASRSQGGQPQHF.

This clonotype has at least ten counts. This sequence joins TRBV2 and TRBJ2-7; 7 bases align to TRBD1. The germline V gene encodes CDR1 SNHLY and CDR2 FYNNEI. The CDR3 contains 14 residues. V dropped 7 bases and J dropped 0; count of bases not matched to a gene: 6. The CDR3 sequence is CASMPGQSSYEQYF. CDR3 DNA: TGTGCCAGCATGCCGGGACAGAGCTCCTACGAGCAGTACTTC.

The gene calls are TRBV20-1 and TRBJ2-2, with D possibly TRBD1 on 5 matching bases. This CDR3 comprises 17 residues. The germline V and J ends were trimmed by 0 bases and 3 bases, with 17 bases remaining between them. Germline V lookup: CDR1 DFQATT, CDR2 SNEGSKA (reference sequence). CDR3 DNA sequence: TGCAGTGCTAGAGATGGTGGGGTCAGGGTTGACACCGGGGAGCTGTTTTTT. Translation: CSARDGGVRVDTGELFF.

The genes are TRBV20-1 and TRBJ2-5; D gene ambiguous. Germline CDR1 and CDR2: DFQATT and SNEGSKA (reference sequence). The ends were cut back, 0 bases at V and 9 bases at J, with 17 bases in the middle. The CDR3 consists of 14 residues. The CDR3 region is CSAREVARSSAQYF. CDR3 nucleotide sequence: TGCAGTGCTAGAGAGGTAGCTCGGTCTTCGGCCCAGTACTTC.

As concerns this clonotype: The CDR3 carries no conserved terminal phenylalanine or tryptophan, so it likely arises from a read error. The chain couples TRBV6-1 to TRBJ2-7, with 12 nucleotides matching TRBD2. J lost 2 bases, V lost 8 bases, and 10 bases had no gene match. Germline V gene data show CDR1 as MNHNS and CDR2 as SASEGT. The CDR3 is 16 amino acids. In nucleotides, the CDR3 is TGTGCCAGCGAATATCTTGGACTAGCGGGAACCTACGAGCAGTACCTC. It encodes CASEYLGLAGTYEQYL.

The chain is built from TRBV10-3 and TRBJ2-7; tentatively, D is TRBD1 (7 bases). This CDR3 comprises 13 residues. The germline V gene encodes CDR1 ENHRY and CDR2 SYGVKD. V lost 10 bases and J 6 bases, leaving 19 bases between the germline ends. The CDR3 DNA reads as TGTGCCACGGAGTGGGGGGACAGTCGCGAGCAGTACTTC. This translates into CATEWGDSREQYF.

This clonotype was observed a few times. The V and J genes are TRBV5-4 and TRBJ2-1, with TRBD1 matching over 7 bases. CDR3 length: 14 residues. The V and J ends lost 3 bases and 7 bases, in that order; junction bases with no gene match: 7. CDR1 is SGHNT, CDR2 YYREEE, per germline (reference sequence). The CDR3 DNA is TGTGCCAGCAGCTCAACCACAGGGGCAAATGAGCAGTTCTTC. This encodes CASSSTTGANEQFF.

There are many counts of this clonotype. J is TRBJ2-1 and V is TRBV12-3 or TRBV12-4, with TRBD2 identical over 12 bases. The CDR3 spans 15 residues. Losses at the gene ends were 6 bases for V and 8 bases for J; bases not matched to a gene: 8. The CDR3 sequence: CASSPRLAGVYEQFF. As DNA, the CDR3 is TGTGCCAGCAGCCCTCGACTAGCGGGAGTTTATGAGCAGTTCTTC.

This clonotype has ten or more counts. The V gene is TRBV11-2, the J gene TRBJ2-7; weak D call: TRBD1 (6 bases). CDR3 length equals 14 residues. Germline CDR1 reads SGHAT; CDR2 reads FQNNGV. Trimming took off 2 bases at V and 2 bases at J, with 10 bases between the two ends. CDR3 coding DNA: TGTGCCAGCAGCTTATACGGGACAACCTACGAGCAGTACTTC. It encodes CASSLYGTTYEQYF.

The chain joins TRBV27 to TRBJ2-1; D call uncertain. V was cut by 5 bases and J by 6 bases, with 14 bases left in between. CDR3 length: 14 residues. Looked up from germline, CDR1 is MNHEY and CDR2 is SMNVEV (reference sequence). CDR3 coding DNA: TGTGCCAGCAGTCAACCGGGCTTCGTCAATGAGCAGTTCTTC. Its protein product is CASSQPGFVNEQFF.

This clonotype was picked up many times. This chain connects TRBV3-1 to TRBJ1-3, with D hard to call. The CDR3 loop spans 18 amino acids. Germline loops: CDR1 LGHDT, CDR2 YNNKEL (reference sequence). Trimming pared 1 base from V and 4 bases from J, leaving 20 bases between. The CDR3 sequence is CASSQGNTIRRGGNTIYF. The CDR3 DNA is TGTGCCAGCAGCCAAGGAAACACTATCCGACGCGGGGGAAACACCATATATTTT.

This clonotype was observed many times. The CDR3 region has the DNA TGTGCCAGCTCATCACTAGCGACAGAAGAGACCCAGTACTTC. Its translation is CASSSLATEETQYF. The chain carries TRBV18 and TRBJ2-5; 7 nucleotides align to TRBD2. With V trimmed by 5 bases and J by 3 bases, 6 bases remained unmatched. CDR3 size: 14 residues. CDR1 is KGHSH and CDR2 is LQKENI in the germline V gene.

This clonotype was found a few times. The chain couples TRBV9 to TRBJ2-1; 10 nucleotides agree with TRBD1. Germline V gene lookup returns CDR1 SGDLS and CDR2 YYNGEE. The CDR3 is made up of 16 amino acids. Trimming at V came to 0 bases and at J to 2 bases, leaving 2 bases not matched to a gene. The CDR3: CASSVGDRGTYNEQFF. CDR3 DNA: TGTGCCAGCAGCGTAGGGGACAGGGGCACCTACAATGAGCAGTTCTTC.

The CDR3 bases are TGTGCCAGCTGGGAAGGGGGCGGACTTTTCTACAATGAGCAGTTCTTC. Amino acid sequence: CASWEGGGLFYNEQFF. The rearrangement uses TRBV7-2 and TRBJ2-1; 7 nucleotides align to TRBD1. Germline V CDR1 and CDR2: SGHTA, FQGNSA. The V and J ends lost 8 bases and 3 bases, in that order; junction bases with no gene match: 13. The CDR3 runs 16 residues. The full variable domain, in which reference TRBV7-2 and TRBJ2-1 provide the parts outside the CDR3, is GAGVSQSPSNKVTEKGKDVELRCDPISGHTALYWYRQSLGQGLEFLIYFQGNSAPDKSGLPSDRFSAERTGGSVSTLTIQRTQQEDSAVYLCASWEGGGLFYNEQFFGPGTRLTVL.

This clonotype has a handful of counts. The chain is built from TRBV29-1 and TRBJ2-5; tentatively, D is TRBD1 (5 bases). CDR1 SQVTM and CDR2 ANQGSEA come from the germline V gene. V lost 2 bases, J lost 0 bases, and 7 bases lay in between. The CDR3 sequence is 13 residues long. In DNA, the CDR3 is TGCAGCGTTGAAACAGGTTACCAAGAGACCCAGTACTTC. Translation gives CSVETGYQETQYF.

Notes on this clonotype: Lacking the conserved final phenylalanine or tryptophan, this CDR3 likely reflects a read error. This rearrangement joins TRBV2 to TRBJ1-6; D is possibly TRBD1 (5 bases). This CDR3 spans 17 amino acids. In germline, CDR1 is SNHLY, CDR2 FYNNEI. The CDR3 sequence: CAGSPTGDSSYNSPLHL. CDR3 nucleotide sequence: TGTGCCGGCAGCCCCACAGGAGATAGCTCCTATAATTCACCCCTCCACCTT.

The genes are TRBV3-1 and TRBJ1-1; tentative D call: TRBD1 (6 bases). Germline CDR1 reads LGHDT; CDR2 reads YNNKEL (reference sequence). V lost 1 base and J 8 bases, leaving 11 bases between the germline ends. The CDR3 spans 13 residues. The DNA of the CDR3 is TGTGCCAGCAGCCAAGTTGGGGGGCGGGAAGCTTTCTTT. It codes for CASSQVGGREAFF.

CDR3 residues: CASSVGDTGSPLHF. DNA of the CDR3: TGTGCCAGCAGCGTCGGGGATACGGGTTCACCCCTCCACTTT. This chain connects TRBV13 to TRBJ1-6; D gene uncertain. Trimming cost V 5 bases and J 9 bases, with 14 bases left between them. The CDR3 extends over 14 amino acids. Germline values: CDR1 PRHDT, CDR2 FYEKMQ (reference sequence). Full variable domain (missing parts from reference TRBV13 and TRBJ1-6): AAGVIQSPRHLIKEKRETATLKCYPIPRHDTVYWYQQGPGQDPQFLISFYEKMQSDKGSIPDRFSAQQFSDYHSELNMSSLELGDSALYFCASSVGDTGSPLHFGNGTRLTVT.

The CDR3 spells CASSLGGQAKYGYTF. The CDR3 nucleotides read TGTGCCAGCAGCTTAGGTGGACAGGCAAAATATGGCTACACCTTC. The rearrangement links TRBV7-8 to TRBJ1-2, with 7 bases aligning to TRBD1. The V and J ends lost 1 base and 5 bases, in that order; junction bases with no gene match: 7. Germline V gives CDR1 SGHVS, CDR2 FQNEAQ. The CDR3 contains 15 residues. Full variable domain (remainder filled in from reference TRBV7-8 and TRBJ1-2): GAGVSQSPRYKVAKRGQDVALRCDPISGHVSLFWYQQALGQGPEFLTYFQNEAQLDKSGLPSDRFFAERPEGSVSTLKIQRTQQEDSAVYLCASSLGGQAKYGYTFGSGTRLTVV.

The V gene is TRBV7-9, the J gene TRBJ2-3; TRBD2 might be the D (5 bases). This CDR3 spans 14 amino acids. V lost 7 bases and J 1 base, leaving 12 bases between the germline ends. Germline V gene data show CDR1 as SEHNR and CDR2 as FQNEAQ (reference sequence). The CDR3 here is CASNGELRTDTQYF. The CDR3, as DNA: TGTGCCAGCAATGGGGAGCTGCGCACAGATACGCAGTATTTT. Looking up the rest from reference TRBV7-9 and TRBJ2-3 gives the full variable domain: DTGVSQNPRHKITKRGQNVTFRCDPISEHNRLYWYRQTLGQGPEFLTYFQNEAQLEKSRLLSDRFSAERPKGSFSTLEIQRTEQGDSAMYLCASNGELRTDTQYFGPGTRLTVL.

Note on this clonotype: Just one base apart from a much larger clone, this may be a read error. The chain employs TRBV7-2 and TRBJ2-7; D not resolved. The germline CDR1 and CDR2 sequences are SGHTA and FQGNSA. The CDR3 totals 13 residues. Written as DNA, the CDR3 is TGTGCCAGCAGCCCGCGAGTGGCCTACAAGCAGTACTTC. This translates into CASSPRVAYKQYF.